These 23 T cell receptor beta chains were all obtained from the same sample, sequenced in a study of control samples from healthy donors and cancer patients. Using immunoSEQ multiplex PCR, the repertoire was profiled, and TCRdb retains in-frame clones only, with some absent. The sample shows over 70,000 clones, less than 90% of them seen only once. The sample comprised blood. The receptor source for this set is a woman in her fifties or sixties in good health.

This sequence joins TRBV2 and TRBJ1-1, with 7 bases that match TRBD1. The CDR3 covers 19 residues. Germline assignment: CDR1 SNHLY and CDR2 FYNNEI. J lost 3 bases, V lost 3 bases, and 19 bases had no gene match. CDR3: CASSDEYSRDSQGDTEAFF. Written as DNA, the CDR3 is TGTGCCAGCAGTGACGAGTACTCCCGGGACAGCCAAGGGGACACTGAAGCTTTCTTT.

J is TRBJ1-2 and V is TRBV6-6; maybe TRBD1 (5 bases). Per the germline V gene, CDR1 is MNHNY and CDR2 is SVGAGI (reference sequence). The CDR3 is 15 residues long. V was clipped by 0 bases and J by 4 bases, with 12 bases between them. The CDR3 sequence is CASSYSIGESYGYTF. CDR3 nucleotides: TGTGCCAGCAGTTACTCGATAGGGGAGAGCTATGGCTACACCTTC.

The chain employs TRBV28 and TRBJ1-1; weak D call: TRBD1 (5 bases). There are 16 residues in the CDR3. Trimming left V 3 bases short and J 2 bases short, with 16 bases between. Germline assignment: CDR1 MDHEN and CDR2 SYDVKM. The CDR3 loop is CASSFPRGTANTEAFF. CDR3 coding DNA: TGTGCCAGCAGTTTCCCTCGGGGGACGGCCAACACTGAAGCTTTCTTT.

The chain is built from TRBV6-2 or TRBV6-3 and TRBJ2-3, with TRBD2 matching over 8 bases. The V gene end was trimmed by 4 bases and the J gene end by 1 base; junction bases not matched to a gene: 7. Germline V gene sequence: CDR1 MNHEY, CDR2 SVGEGT. The CDR3 has 16 amino acids. CDR3 loop: CASSSTPGLGTDTQYF. The CDR3 nucleotides are TGTGCCAGCAGTTCCACCCCGGGACTAGGCACAGATACGCAGTATTTT.

The chain employs TRBV4-3 and TRBJ1-3; the match to TRBD1 covers 8 bases. This CDR3 contains 14 residues. Germline V gene data show CDR1 as LGHNA and CDR2 as YSLEER. V lost 5 bases to trimming and J lost 3 bases; unmatched junction nucleotides: 3. The CDR3 loop reads CASSWTGSGNTIYF. The CDR3 DNA reads TGCGCCAGCAGCTGGACAGGGAGTGGAAACACCATATATTTT.

The chain is built from TRBV10-2 and TRBJ1-1, with 10 positions matching TRBD1. The CDR3 contains 15 residues. The V gene end was trimmed by 6 bases and the J gene end by 0 bases; junction bases not matched to a gene: 4. Germline V gene lookup returns CDR1 WSHSY and CDR2 SAAADI. The CDR3 here is CASRDRGGMNTEAFF. DNA of the CDR3: TGCGCCAGCAGGGACAGGGGGGGCATGAACACTGAAGCTTTCTTT.

The chain uses TRBV7-9 and TRBJ1-5; D unclear. The CDR3 consists of 13 residues. Germline CDR1 SEHNR, CDR2 FQNEAQ (reference sequence). V lost 5 bases and J 3 bases, leaving 8 bases between the germline ends. DNA of the CDR3: TGTGCCAGCAGCCCCGGGTTCAATCAGCCCCAGCATTTT. It encodes CASSPGFNQPQHF.

The genes are TRBV6-5 and TRBJ1-1, with 9 bases that match TRBD1. The CDR3 runs 15 residues. Germline CDR1 and CDR2: MNHEY and SVGAGI. V gave up 6 bases and J gave up 8 bases; unmatched junction bases: 13. The CDR3 reads CASSLQGAPSTEAFF. In DNA form, the CDR3 reads TGTGCCAGCAGCTTACAGGGGGCCCCTTCAACGGAAGCTTTCTTT.

The chain couples TRBV25-1 to TRBJ2-7; 10 bases are shared with TRBD2. This CDR3 contains 17 residues. Per the germline V gene, CDR1 is MGHDK and CDR2 is SYGVNS. V dropped 4 bases and J dropped 4; count of bases not matched to a gene: 13. Here the CDR3 reads CASSGGRPGLAYYEQYF. DNA of the CDR3: TGTGCCAGCAGTGGGGGACGGCCGGGACTAGCGTATTACGAGCAGTACTTC.

This CDR3 is CASSLTGDNTEAFF. CDR3 coding DNA: TGTGCCAGTAGTCTCACTGGGGACAACACTGAAGCTTTCTTT. The chain recombines TRBV19 with TRBJ1-1, with a tentative D call TRBD1 (5 bases). Trimming cost V 5 bases and J 2 bases, with 12 bases left between them. The germline gives CDR1 LNHDA, CDR2 SQIVND (reference sequence). The CDR3 extends over 14 amino acids.

The chain employs TRBV28 and TRBJ2-5; 11 bases fit TRBD2. Losses at the gene ends were 6 bases for V and 3 bases for J; bases not matched to a gene: 15. The CDR3 has 18 residues. Per germline, CDR1 MDHEN and CDR2 SYDVKM. CDR3 region: CASRPLGSGRAREETQYF. CDR3 DNA sequence: TGTGCCAGCAGGCCCCTGGGTAGCGGGAGGGCCAGGGAAGAGACCCAGTACTTC.

The rearrangement joins TRBV7-8 to TRBJ1-1; possibly TRBD1 for D (6 bases). The germline gives CDR1 SGHVS, CDR2 FQNEAQ. This CDR3 has 16 residues. The V end was cut by 1 base, the J end by 4 bases, with 16 bases between. The CDR3 reads CASSLGGKQGPTEAFF. The CDR3 bases are TGTGCCAGCAGCTTAGGGGGGAAACAGGGACCCACTGAAGCTTTCTTT.

The gene calls are TRBV18 and TRBJ1-5, with TRBD1 matching 7 bases. The V segment lost 0 bases and the J segment 5 bases; nucleotides outside the gene matches: 7. The CDR3 totals 16 residues. The V gene's germline CDR1 is KGHSH and CDR2 LQKENI. The CDR3 here is CASSPPGQPKDQPQHF. As DNA, the CDR3 is TGTGCCAGCTCACCACCGGGACAGCCAAAAGATCAGCCCCAGCATTTT.

The V and J genes are TRBV2 and TRBJ2-3; the match to TRBD2 covers 7 bases. Losses at the gene ends were 8 bases for V and 0 bases for J; bases not matched to a gene: 11. CDR1 is SNHLY, CDR2 FYNNEI, per germline. There are 16 residues in the CDR3. The DNA for the CDR3 is TGTGCCAGCCTGGGAGGGCTAGCGGTGAGCACAGATACGCAGTATTTT. Its translation: CASLGGLAVSTDTQYF.

The chain has TRBV7-2 and TRBJ1-6; 8 bases fit TRBD1. Germline values: CDR1 SGHTA, CDR2 FQGNSA. V was pared by 1 base and J by 7 bases, with 3 bases of the junction left unmatched. This CDR3 spans 15 amino acids. CDR3 nucleotide sequence: TGTGCCAGCAGCTTAGGGGGGACAGGAAATTCACCCCTCCACTTT. It is translated as CASSLGGTGNSPLHF.

CDR3: CASSSTSGGYNEQFF. The CDR3 nucleotides read TGTGCCAGCAGCTCGACTAGCGGGGGGTACAATGAGCAGTTCTTC. The chain has TRBV7-2 and TRBJ2-1; 13 nucleotides align to TRBD2. The ends lost 4 bases at V and 4 bases at J; junction bases unmatched: 1. Germline-derived CDR1 and CDR2 are SGHTA and FQGNSA. This CDR3 comprises 15 residues.

The chain combines TRBV28 with TRBJ2-1; 7 bases align to TRBD2. The CDR3 is 13 residues long. Trimming took 10 bases from V and 4 from J; bases not matched to a gene: 7. In germline, CDR1 is MDHEN, CDR2 SYDVKM. CDR3 nucleotides: TGTGCCACGGAGCGGGATCAGTACAATGAGCAGTTCTTC. This encodes CATERDQYNEQFF.

The J gene is TRBJ2-7, the V gene TRBV5-1; D might be TRBD1 (5 bases). V was pared by 3 bases and J by 2 bases, with 9 bases between. Looked up from germline, CDR1 is SGHRS and CDR2 is YFSETQ. This CDR3 contains 13 residues. DNA for the CDR3: TGCGCCAGCAGCTCGGACACGACCTACGAGCAGTACTTC. Residues: CASSSDTTYEQYF. Drawing the rest from reference TRBV5-1 and TRBJ2-7, the complete variable domain is KAGVTQTPRYLIKTRGQQVTLSCSPISGHRSVSWYQQTPGQGLQFLFEYFSETQRNKGNFPGRFSGRQFSNSRSEMNVSTLELGDSALYLCASSSDTTYEQYFGPGTRLTVT.

The chain has TRBV21-1 and TRBJ1-5. TRBV21-1 is a pseudogene segment. The CDR3 sequence is 18 residues long. CDR3 residues: CASSNGFWCGRINQPQHF. The CDR3 region has the DNA TGTGCCAGCAGCAATGGGTTTTGGTGTGGGAGGATCAATCAGCCCCAGCATTTT.

The rearrangement links TRBV30 to TRBJ1-1; 7 bases agree with TRBD1. CDR1 GTSNPN and CDR2 SVGIG come from the germline V gene (reference sequence). CDR3 length equals 13 residues. V lost 3 bases to trimming and J lost 1 base; unmatched junction nucleotides: 2. Here the CDR3 DNA reads TGTGCCTGGAGCCGACAGGGGAACACTGAAGCTTTCTTT. Translating gives CAWSRQGNTEAFF.

The V gene is TRBV11-3, the J gene TRBJ2-1, with 9 bases matching TRBD1. The V gene's germline CDR1 is SGHNT and CDR2 YENEEA. V shed 5 bases and J 7 bases; nucleotides not matched to a gene: 3. The CDR3 runs 13 residues. The CDR3 sequence is CASSETGGNEQFF. The CDR3 bases are TGTGCCAGCAGCGAGACAGGGGGGAATGAGCAGTTCTTC.

The chain is built from TRBV27 and TRBJ2-5; D could derive from TRBD1 or TRBD2 (5 bases each). Germline V CDR1 and CDR2: MNHEY, SMNVEV (reference sequence). Deletions cut 8 bases from V and 4 bases from J, with 17 bases between. The CDR3 sequence is 14 residues long. CDR3 region: CASSPRGSGETQYF. Here the CDR3 DNA reads TGTGCCAGCTCGCCGAGGGGCTCGGGAGAGACCCAGTACTTC.

The V gene is TRBV18, the J gene TRBJ2-1, with TRBD1 as a possible D gene (5 bases). Germline V gene sequence: CDR1 KGHSH, CDR2 LQKENI. V was trimmed by 6 bases and J by 3 bases, leaving 12 bases between them. This CDR3 has 14 residues. This chain's CDR3 is CASSVQTVYNEQFF. For the CDR3, the DNA is TGTGCCAGCTCTGTTCAGACAGTCTACAATGAGCAGTTCTTC.